This T cell receptor (beta chain) appears in the sequencing data of a study of siplizumab effects on memory and regulatory T cells. The germline CDR1 and CDR2 sequences are SEHNR and FQNEAQ (reference sequence). This CDR3 spans 14 amino acids. V dropped 0 bases and J dropped 3; count of bases not matched to a gene: 2. Assays captured roughly 110,000 TCR templates per sample. Clones were read by immunoSEQ multiplex PCR, and TCRdb kept only the in-frame ones, dropping some. The table lists approximately 97,000 clones, about 90% of them singletons. The receptor's source is a human donor in good health. This sequence joins TRBV7-9 and TRBJ2-7; 7 positions match TRBD1. Sequencing used CD4+ T cells sorted from blood. In nucleotides, the CDR3 is TGTGCCAGCAGCTTAGCGACAGGGAACTACGAGCAGTACTTC. Translating gives CASSLATGNYEQYF.